The 29 T cell receptor beta chains below all came from one sample that was sequenced in a study of OX40 agonist ivuxolimab in advanced cancers. Some clones are missing from TCRdb's copy, which holds only in-frame ones; the method was immunoSEQ multiplex PCR. Here the sample spans some 66,000 clones, roughly 88% being singletons. This specimen consisted of CD4+ or CD8+ T cells sorted from blood, obtained in a trial of the OX40 agonist ivuxolimab. These receptors originate from an adult with an advanced solid tumor such as melanoma, head and neck, liver or kidney cancer.

The rearrangement uses TRBV2 and TRBJ1-1; D not resolved. Germline V gives CDR1 SNHLY, CDR2 FYNNEI. V lost 6 bases and J lost 0, with 5 bases in between. CDR3 length: 12 amino acids. In nucleotides, the CDR3 is TGTGCCAGCAGGAGCCTGAACACTGAAGCTTTCTTT. Translating gives CASRSLNTEAFF.

J is TRBJ2-2 and V is TRBV5-1; D remains unclear. CDR1 and CDR2 (germline): SGHRS, YFSETQ. Trimming pared 1 base from V and 1 base from J, leaving 5 bases between. The CDR3 contains 14 residues. In DNA, the CDR3 is TGCGCCAGCAGCTTGTCCGGGAACACCGGGGAGCTGTTTTTT. Its protein product is CASSLSGNTGELFF.

This clone came up a few times. The identical CDR3 is also encoded by other nucleotide sequences in the sample. The chain recombines TRBV28 with TRBJ1-1; a weak D match, TRBD1 (6 bases). Between the trimmed V and J ends, which lost 7 bases and 5 bases, there was a span of 14 bases. The CDR3 is 13 residues long. CDR1 is MDHEN, CDR2 SYDVKM, per germline. CDR3 residues: CASNRVERTEAFF. CDR3 coding DNA: TGTGCCAGCAACAGGGTGGAGAGGACTGAAGCTTTCTTT. The variable domain in full, with the rest retrieved from reference TRBV28 and TRBJ1-1, is DVKVTQSSRYLVKRTGEKVFLECVQDMDHENMFWYRQDPGLGLRLIYFSYDVKMKEKGDIPEGYSVSREKKERFSLILESASTNQTSMYLCASNRVERTEAFFGQGTRLTVV.

In DNA form, the CDR3 reads TGCGCCAGCAGCGGGGGGCAGAGGGAAGCTTTCTTT. Amino acids: CASSGGQREAFF. J is TRBJ1-1 and V is TRBV5-1, with D tentatively TRBD1 (6 bases). Germline lookup yields CDR1 SGHRS and CDR2 YFSETQ. This CDR3 has 12 residues. V was pared by 4 bases and J by 8 bases, with 12 bases between.

V gene TRBV27 combines with J gene TRBJ2-7; a possible D gene is TRBD1 (6 bases). Trimming removed 1 base at V and 0 bases at J, with 10 bases between. From germline, CDR1 is MNHEY and CDR2 SMNVEV (reference sequence). This CDR3 has 15 residues. The CDR3 DNA sequence: TGTGCCAGCAGTTTATATGGGGGCTTCTCCTACGAGCAGTACTTC. Its translation: CASSLYGGFSYEQYF.

V and J are TRBV11-2 and TRBJ2-7; tentative D call: TRBD1 (6 bases). Germline V CDR1 and CDR2: SGHAT, FQNNGV. Trimming took 1 base from V and 7 from J, leaving 11 bases between them. There are 13 residues in the CDR3. Here the CDR3 reads CASSLGQAGEQYF. CDR3 bases: TGTGCCAGCAGCTTAGGACAGGCCGGAGAGCAGTACTTC.

V is TRBV10-3 and J is TRBJ2-2; 7 bases are a match to TRBD2. The germline V gene has CDR1 ENHRY and CDR2 SYGVKD. J gave up 0 bases and V 4 bases, and 5 bases lay outside the gene matches. This CDR3 comprises 16 residues. CDR3 region: CAISGGAGPNTGELFF. The CDR3 DNA follows: TGTGCCATCAGTGGTGGAGCGGGGCCGAACACCGGGGAGCTGTTTTTT.

J is TRBJ2-1 and V is TRBV4-3, with D unresolved. Germline CDR1 reads LGHNA; CDR2 reads YSLEER. V was clipped by 3 bases and J by 2 bases, with 8 bases between them. The CDR3 has 14 amino acids. The CDR3 reads CASSQVGTYNEQFF. CDR3 DNA sequence: TGCGCCAGCAGCCAGGTCGGCACCTACAATGAGCAGTTCTTC.

CDR3: CASSFPTSGRIDEQFF. Written as DNA, the CDR3 is TGTGCCAGCAGCTTCCCGACTAGCGGGAGGATCGATGAGCAGTTCTTC. The chain carries TRBV9 and TRBJ2-1, with TRBD2 matching over 13 bases. CDR3 length: 16 amino acids. The V gene end was trimmed by 4 bases and the J gene end by 8 bases; junction bases not matched to a gene: 9. The germline V gene encodes CDR1 SGDLS and CDR2 YYNGEE.

The rearrangement links TRBV5-1 to TRBJ2-3; unclear D gene. Trimming cost V 2 bases and J 3 bases, with 7 bases left between them. The CDR3 runs 13 residues. The germline gives CDR1 SGHRS, CDR2 YFSETQ. DNA for the CDR3: TGCGCCAGCAGCTTAATACGTACAGATACGCAGTATTTT. Protein sequence: CASSLIRTDTQYF.

The V gene is TRBV15, the J gene TRBJ2-2; D is possibly TRBD1 or TRBD2 (5 bases each). V lost 0 bases, J lost 1 base, and 12 bases lay in between. This CDR3 is 17 amino acids long. The germline CDR1 and CDR2 sequences are LNHNV and YYDKDF (reference sequence). CDR3 region: CATSRDGGAVNTGELFF. CDR3 DNA: TGTGCCACCAGCAGAGATGGGGGAGCGGTGAACACCGGGGAGCTGTTTTTT.

The gene calls are TRBV11-2 and TRBJ2-1; D is possibly TRBD2 (5 bases). Trimming removed 5 bases at V and 5 bases at J, with 10 bases between. Germline V gene sequence: CDR1 SGHAT, CDR2 FQNNGV. The CDR3 covers 13 residues. The CDR3 DNA follows: TGTGCCAGCAGCAGAACTAGGAACAATGAGCAGTTCTTC. Encoded protein: CASSRTRNNEQFF. Supplemented by reference TRBV11-2 and TRBJ2-1, the full variable domain reads EAGVAQSPRYKIIEKRQSVAFWCNPISGHATLYWYQQILGQGPKLLIQFQNNGVVDDSQLPKDRFSAERLKGVDSTLKIQPAKLEDSAVYLCASSRTRNNEQFFGPGTRLTVL.

V is TRBV28 and J is TRBJ2-6; TRBD2 might be the D (5 bases). The CDR3 runs to 14 residues. Germline lookup yields CDR1 MDHEN and CDR2 SYDVKM. V was clipped by 2 bases and J by 13 bases, with 15 bases between them. The CDR3 DNA reads as TGTGCCAGCAGTTTAATAGATGGAGGCGAGGTCCTGACTTTC. Protein sequence: CASSLIDGGEVLTF.

The chain couples TRBV27 to TRBJ2-1, with D hard to call. Germline assignment: CDR1 MNHEY and CDR2 SMNVEV (reference sequence). V shed 0 bases and J shed 1 base, with 7 bases lying between them. The CDR3 totals 15 residues. The CDR3 sequence: CASSLSSASYNEQFF. CDR3 in DNA: TGTGCCAGCAGTTTATCCTCAGCATCCTACAATGAGCAGTTCTTC.

The chain recombines TRBV7-9 with TRBJ2-7; 7 nucleotides align to TRBD1. The CDR3 consists of 16 residues. The V segment lost 1 base and the J segment 4 bases; nucleotides outside the gene matches: 10. Germline CDR1 is SEHNR and CDR2 is FQNEAQ (reference sequence). The CDR3 nucleotides read TGTGCCAGCAGCTTAGTTTCAGGGACAGAGGGGTACGAGCAGTACTTC. Translation: CASSLVSGTEGYEQYF. The variable domain in full, completed from reference TRBV7-9 and TRBJ2-7, reads DTGVSQNPRHKITKRGQNVTFRCDPISEHNRLYWYRQTLGQGPEFLTYFQNEAQLEKSRLLSDRFSAERPKGSFSTLEIQRTEQGDSAMYLCASSLVSGTEGYEQYFGPGTRLTVT.

The CDR3 bases are TGCAGCGTTGTTGTCGACGACCTTTTGGAACTGTTTTTT. It specifies CSVVVDDLLELFF. V is TRBV29-1 and J is TRBJ1-4; D remains ambiguous. The CDR3 is 13 residues long. Trimming stripped 4 bases from V and 12 bases from J, with 18 bases between. Per the germline V gene, CDR1 is SQVTM and CDR2 is ANQGSEA.

The chain uses TRBV6-1 and TRBJ1-5; 7 nucleotides align to TRBD1. In germline, CDR1 is MNHNS, CDR2 SASEGT. The J segment lost 4 bases and the V segment lost 8 bases, leaving 8 bases of the junction unmatched. This CDR3 spans 14 amino acids. The CDR3 DNA follows: TGTGCCAGCGTGATTACAGGGGAGAATCAGCCCCAGCATTTT. It codes for CASVITGENQPQHF.

There are a few counts of this clone. For the CDR3, the DNA is TGTGCCAGCAGTCGAGGGCTGCTGGGAGGCTACACCTTC. Encoded protein: CASSRGLLGGYTF. The chain carries TRBV25-1 and TRBJ1-2; D ambiguous. CDR3 length: 13 amino acids. V was trimmed by 5 bases and J by 8 bases, leaving 15 bases between them. Germline CDR1 and CDR2: MGHDK and SYGVNS.

This chain connects TRBV7-6 to TRBJ2-2; D perhaps matches TRBD2 (6 bases). Per germline, CDR1 SGHVS and CDR2 FNYEAQ. This CDR3 comprises 16 residues. V dropped 5 bases and J dropped 5 bases, with 18 bases sitting between them. CDR3 nucleotides: TGTGCCAGCAGCCCCGTTGCAGGAGGGTTAACCGGGGAGCTGTTTTTT. Its translation: CASSPVAGGLTGELFF.

The chain joins TRBV5-1 to TRBJ2-1; TRBD2 agrees at 8 bases. This CDR3 contains 13 residues. The ends lost 1 base at V and 9 bases at J; junction bases unmatched: 3. Looked up from germline, CDR1 is SGHRS and CDR2 is YFSETQ. The CDR3: CASSLLAGGEQFF. The DNA of the CDR3 is TGCGCCAGCAGCTTGCTCGCGGGAGGTGAGCAGTTCTTC.

The chain's CDR3 is CASSGTDYEQYF. The CDR3 DNA reads TGTGCCAGCTCGGGGACAGACTACGAGCAGTACTTC. The chain links TRBV11-3 to TRBJ2-7, with TRBD1 matching 7 bases. After removal of 8 bases from V and 3 bases from J, the junction contained 4 bases not matched to a gene. The CDR3 spans 12 residues. Germline lookup yields CDR1 SGHNT and CDR2 YENEEA.

This chain uses TRBV6-1 with TRBJ1-5; no definite D call. The germline V and J ends were trimmed by 8 bases and 6 bases, with 11 bases remaining between them. This CDR3 has 12 residues. The germline gives CDR1 MNHNS, CDR2 SASEGT. In DNA form, the CDR3 reads TGTGCCAGCGCGGTCTCGGGTCAGCCCCAGCATTTT. Protein sequence: CASAVSGQPQHF.

This sequence joins TRBV18 and TRBJ2-5; TRBD2 matches 8 bases. The CDR3 loop spans 13 amino acids. From germline, CDR1 is KGHSH and CDR2 LQKENI. After removal of 6 bases from V and 4 bases from J, the junction contained 4 bases not matched to a gene. The CDR3 spells CASSRGDGETQYF. CDR3 nucleotides: TGTGCCAGCTCGCGGGGGGATGGAGAGACCCAGTACTTC.

In this sample, this clone turned up once. The chain couples TRBV7-3 to TRBJ2-2, with TRBD1 matching 10 bases. Germline loops: CDR1 SGHTA, CDR2 FQGTGA. The CDR3 runs to 16 residues. V lost 4 bases, J lost 6 bases, and 8 bases stayed unmatched. DNA of the CDR3: TGTGCCAGCAGCTCCTCCGGGACAGGGGTCCCCGGGGAGCTGTTTTTT. Translated: CASSSSGTGVPGELFF.

This chain joins TRBV7-2 and TRBJ2-3; 7 bases are a match to TRBD1. This CDR3 has 19 residues. J lost 0 bases, V lost 0 bases, and 12 bases had no gene match. Germline CDR1 is SGHTA and CDR2 is FQGNSA. CDR3 in amino acids: CASSLARTTGRLSTDTQYF. CDR3 bases: TGTGCCAGCAGCTTAGCCCGCACGACAGGGAGACTTAGCACAGATACGCAGTATTTT.

This rearrangement joins TRBV9 to TRBJ2-7, with 8 bases aligning to TRBD1. The germline V gene has CDR1 SGDLS and CDR2 YYNGEE. This CDR3 has 15 amino acids. The junction had 6 bases not matched to a gene; V was cut back by 4 bases and J by 0 bases. The CDR3: CASSRGQGSSYEQYF. For the CDR3, the DNA is TGTGCCAGCAGCCGCGGACAGGGTAGCTCCTACGAGCAGTACTTC. The full variable domain, its missing parts supplied by reference TRBV9 and TRBJ2-7, is DSGVTQTPKHLITATGQRVTLRCSPRSGDLSVYWYQQSLDQGLQFLIQYYNGEERAKGNILERFSAQQFPDLHSELNLSSLELGDSALYFCASSRGQGSSYEQYFGPGTRLTVT.

This chain connects TRBV27 to TRBJ2-7, with D perhaps matching TRBD2 (5 bases). With 2 bases removed from V and 4 bases from J, the gap between germline ends came to 12 bases. Germline CDR1 is MNHEY and CDR2 is SMNVEV (reference sequence). This CDR3 region has 14 residues. CDR3 residues: CASSLEADLYEQYF. In nucleotides, the CDR3 is TGTGCCAGCAGTTTAGAAGCGGACCTTTACGAGCAGTACTTC.

The rearrangement uses TRBV5-1 and TRBJ1-5; D is possibly TRBD1 (6 bases). V lost 2 bases, J lost 9 bases, and 12 bases lay in between. The CDR3 is 13 amino acids. Per germline, CDR1 SGHRS and CDR2 YFSETQ. CDR3 in DNA: TGCGCCAGCAGCTTACAGGGTTATCCGCCCCAGCATTTT. It yields the protein CASSLQGYPPQHF.

The V and J genes are TRBV5-4 and TRBJ2-5; no reliable D call. This CDR3 comprises 15 residues. Between the trimmed V and J ends, which lost 2 bases and 4 bases, there was a span of 15 bases. Per germline, CDR1 SGHNT and CDR2 YYREEE (reference sequence). The CDR3 region has the DNA TGTGCCAGCAGCTTAGCCTTGGCCTCCCCAGAGACCCAGTACTTC. Translation gives CASSLALASPETQYF.